This record covers a single T cell receptor (beta chain). Antigen unknown. The data are from a study of cytomegalovirus exposure and HLA in healthy donors. Study-level information: From 150 million to 200 million T cells, an earlier analysis saw 117 million unique TCR beta sequences.

Study-wide points: There were some public TCRs occurring in many donors, but most TCR sequences were rare. TCR beta chain V- and J-gene trimming was linked, in a later analysis, to a missense variant in DCLRE1C.

Primers: 60 Vbeta forward and 13 Jbeta reverse. Measured with immunoSEQ multiplex PCR; TCRdb has only the in-frame clones, and not every one. The data show about 110,000 clones, 55% to 70% seen once. The length of the CDR3 is 14 residues. Germline lookup yields CDR1 MNHEY and CDR2 SVGAGI. V lost 6 bases to trimming and J lost 3 bases; unmatched junction nucleotides: 3. The sequence was collected from a woman under 40 in good health and CMV-seronegative. This chain links TRBV6-5 with TRBJ1-3; 9 nucleotides align to TRBD1. Sequencing input: PBMCs. The CDR3 nucleotides are TGTGCCAGCAGGAGGGACAGGGATGGAAACACCATATATTTT. As protein: CASRRDRDGNTIYF.